These T cell receptor beta chains were read from a single sample in a study of T cell responses to AZD1222 COVID-19 vaccine. Sequencing was performed with immunoSEQ multiplex PCR; in TCRdb, only in-frame clones are kept and a portion is missing. The data hold about 220,000 clones, with approximately 94% observed a single time. This specimen consisted of peripheral blood, obtained on day 0 of MenACWY control vaccination. Receptors originate from an adult in good health. CDR3s include the opening cysteine and the closing phenylalanine or tryptophan. D genes are given only for firm matches. For some rows the clone size is stated as once, few or many, or as a class when expanded; others skip it.

v_gene	j_gene	d_gene	abundance	CDR3aa	CDR3nt
TRBV7-6	TRBJ1-1	NA	NA	CASSSNRDADTEAFF	TGTGCCAGCAGCTCGAACAGGGACGCGGACACTGAAGCTTTCTTT
TRBV3-1/TRBV3-2	TRBJ1-1	TRBD1	NA	CASSQHLNRGLTAFF	TGTGCCAGCAGCCAACACTTAAACAGGGGATTGACAGCTTTCTTT
TRBV7-2	TRBJ2-1	TRBD2	NA	CASSFRLRTSGGAKEQFF	TGTGCCAGCAGCTTCAGGCTTAGGACTAGCGGGGGGGCAAAGGAGCAGTTCTTC
TRBV12-3/TRBV12-4	TRBJ1-2	TRBD1	NA	CASSSGGGYGYTF	TGTGCCAGCAGCTCAGGGGGAGGATATGGCTACACCTTC
TRBV6-2/TRBV6-3	TRBJ2-7	NA	NA	CASSRTGLGEQYF	TGTGCCAGCAGTCGAACAGGGCTCGGCGAGCAGTACTTC
TRBV5-4	TRBJ1-2	NA	NA	CASSLTAENYGYTF	TGTGCCAGCAGCTTGACGGCAGAGAACTATGGCTACACCTTC
TRBV19	TRBJ1-2	NA	NA	CASSRDTSNYGYTF	TGTGCCAGTAGTCGGGACACCTCTAACTATGGCTACACCTTC
TRBV11-2	TRBJ2-2	NA	NA	CASSLDLGLNTGELFF	TGTGCCAGCAGCTTAGATCTGGGTCTGAACACCGGGGAGCTGTTTTTT
TRBV6-5	TRBJ1-1	NA	NA	CASSYFRYGRNTEAFF	TGTGCCAGCAGTTACTTTCGATACGGGCGGAACACTGAAGCTTTCTTT
TRBV27	TRBJ1-1	TRBD1	NA	CASSGGDRGRNTEAFF	TGTGCCAGCAGTGGGGGGGACAGGGGGCGGAACACTGAAGCTTTCTTT
TRBV7-2	TRBJ1-4	TRBD1	NA	CASSTQQGVYGEKLFF	TGTGCCAGCAGCACCCAACAGGGGGTATATGGCGAAAAACTGTTTTTT
TRBV2	TRBJ1-1	NA	NA	CASTQRAGPGSTEAFF	TGTGCCAGCACCCAAAGGGCAGGACCGGGGAGCACTGAAGCTTTCTTT
TRBV4-2	TRBJ2-1	NA	NA	CASSQEPVHPFQYNEQFF	TGTGCCAGCAGCCAAGAGCCCGTCCACCCCTTTCAATACAATGAGCAGTTCTTC
TRBV10-3	TRBJ1-1	NA	NA	CAIRGGATEAFF	TGTGCCATCCGTGGGGGGGCTACTGAAGCTTTCTTT
TRBV4-1	TRBJ1-4	TRBD1	NA	CASSQDLVQGGRKKLFF	TGCGCCAGCAGCCAAGATCTTGTTCAGGGGGGCCGGAAAAAACTGTTTTTT
TRBV28	TRBJ1-1	NA	few	CASSLGGAVGTEAFF	TGTGCCAGCAGTTTAGGGGGGGCGGTGGGCACTGAAGCTTTCTTT
TRBV28	TRBJ1-5	NA	NA	CASSFQRELSNQPQHF	TGTGCCAGCAGTTTCCAGAGAGAACTTAGCAATCAGCCCCAGCATTTT
TRBV2	TRBJ2-7	TRBD2	NA	CASSPPRAEGRGEQYF	TGTGCCAGCAGCCCTCCTAGGGCCGAAGGGAGGGGAGAGCAGTACTTC
TRBV6-4	TRBJ1-2	NA	NA	CASTDPGWRNYGYTF	TGTGCCAGCACAGACCCAGGATGGAGAAACTATGGCTACACCTTC
TRBV7-2	TRBJ1-1	TRBD1	NA	CASSSQGGNTEAFF	TGTGCCAGCAGCTCCCAGGGGGGGAACACTGAAGCTTTCTTT
TRBV29-1	TRBJ2-7	TRBD1	few	CSAGQGLGYEQYF	TGCAGCGCAGGACAGGGTCTGGGCTACGAGCAGTACTTC
TRBV6-5	TRBJ1-2	TRBD1	once	CASSYSGQGNYGYTF	TGTGCCAGCAGTTACTCGGGACAGGGAAACTATGGCTACACCTTC
TRBV7-9	TRBJ1-2	NA	NA	CASSWEGKNGYTF	TGTGCCAGCAGCTGGGAGGGGAAGAATGGCTACACCTTC
TRBV6-1	TRBJ1-5	NA	NA	CASSEALGPNQPQHF	TGTGCCAGCAGTGAAGCTTTAGGCCCCAATCAGCCCCAGCATTTT
TRBV19	TRBJ1-1	NA	NA	CASRHRTRNTEAFF	TGTGCCAGTAGGCACCGTACACGGAACACTGAAGCTTTCTTT
TRBV12-3/TRBV12-4	TRBJ1-1	TRBD1	NA	CASSLTGATEAFF	TGTGCCAGCAGTTTGACAGGGGCCACTGAAGCTTTCTTT
TRBV29-1	TRBJ1-1	NA	NA	CSGSGKGAFF	TGCAGCGGATCAGGGAAGGGAGCTTTCTTT
TRBV9	TRBJ2-2	TRBD2	NA	CASKRGEVGELFF	TGTGCCAGCAAGCGGGGGGAGGTAGGGGAGCTGTTTTTT
TRBV5-5	TRBJ1-2	TRBD1	NA	CASSALPGQGTDGYTF	TGTGCCAGCAGCGCCCTCCCGGGACAGGGGACGGATGGCTACACCTTC
TRBV7-9	TRBJ2-7	NA	NA	CASSRGGYRSYEQYF	TGTGCCAGCAGCCGAGGGGGGTATCGGTCCTACGAGCAGTACTTC
TRBV3-1/TRBV3-2	TRBJ2-5	NA	NA	CASSTISYVQYF	TGTGCCAGCAGCACAATTTCGTACGTCCAGTACTTC
TRBV6-1	TRBJ1-2	NA	NA	CASSEALGRNGYTF	TGTGCCAGCAGTGAAGCGCTCGGGAGGAATGGCTACACCTTC
TRBV9	TRBJ1-5	NA	few	CASSYSYGQPQHF	TGTGCCAGCAGTTACAGTTATGGGCAGCCCCAGCATTTT
TRBV30	TRBJ1-2	NA	NA	CAWDRGAGGYTF	TGTGCCTGGGACCGGGGTGCGGGTGGCTACACCTTC
TRBV5-6	TRBJ1-2	NA	NA	CASSSYEPNYGYTF	TGTGCCAGCAGCTCATACGAACCTAACTATGGCTACACCTTC
TRBV15	TRBJ2-3	NA	NA	CATSRRRPPSTDTQYF	TGTGCCACCAGCAGGCGGCGACCTCCTAGCACAGATACGCAGTATTTT
TRBV2	TRBJ1-2	NA	NA	CASSGTSDHGYTF	TGTGCCAGCAGTGGCACGAGCGACCATGGCTACACCTTC
TRBV5-6	TRBJ1-1	NA	NA	CASSLGALMNTEAFF	TGTGCCAGCAGCTTGGGTGCCCTAATGAACACTGAAGCTTTCTTT
TRBV4-3	TRBJ1-1	NA	NA	CASSHSDRNTEAFF	TGCGCCAGCAGCCACTCGGACAGGAACACTGAAGCTTTCTTT
TRBV19	TRBJ1-5	NA	NA	CASSPGRGIQPQHF	TGTGCCAGTAGCCCCGGACGGGGGATTCAGCCCCAGCATTTT
TRBV9	TRBJ2-6	NA	NA	CASVKQSRANVLTF	TGTGCCAGCGTCAAACAAAGTCGGGCCAACGTCCTGACTTTC
TRBV5-6	TRBJ1-2	NA	NA	CASSLANNYGYTF	TGTGCCAGCAGCTTGGCCAATAACTATGGCTACACCTTC
TRBV6-6	TRBJ1-1	NA	once	CASRREGGPNTEAFF	TGTGCCAGCAGGAGGGAAGGGGGGCCTAACACTGAAGCTTTCTTT
TRBV3-1/TRBV3-2	TRBJ1-1	NA	NA	CASSQERGPNTEAFF	TGTGCCAGCAGCCAAGAGAGGGGCCCGAACACTGAAGCTTTCTTT
TRBV9	TRBJ2-1	NA	NA	CASNLAGSSYNEQFF	TGTGCCAGCAACTTGGCGGGGAGCTCCTACAATGAGCAGTTCTTC